The rows below give T cell receptor beta chains drawn from one sample of a study of cytomegalovirus exposure and HLA in healthy donors. Assay used: immunoSEQ multiplex PCR; TCRdb lists only in-frame clones, some missing. The sample holds about 98,000 clones, 87% seen once. Sequencing was performed on PBMCs. All receptors come from a man in his late teens or twenties in good health and CMV-seropositive. CDR3s include the opening cysteine and the closing phenylalanine or tryptophan. A D gene is named only where the DNA matches it firmly. The size entry is marked missing in some rows and otherwise reads once, few, many or a size class.

TRBJ2-7 - TRBV2 - CASGLGGGMYEQYF TGTGCCAGCGGCCTCGGGGGAGGCATGTACGAGCAGTACTTC
TRBJ2-3 - TRBV4-2 - CASSQVGAIAADTQYF TGTGCCAGCAGCCAAGTAGGGGCGATAGCAGCAGATACGCAGTATTTT
TRBJ1-6 - TRBV5-4 few CASSLDGQWGRSPLHF TGTGCCAGCAGCTTGGATGGACAGTGGGGCCGTTCACCCCTCCACTTT
TRBJ2-7 - TRBV19 - CASGKRGQGLAGVYEQYF TGTGCCAGTGGAAAAAGGGGACAGGGGCTAGCGGGAGTCTACGAGCAGTACTTC
TRBJ2-3 - TRBV19 - CASSIFGDMIPDTQYF TGTGCCAGTAGTATTTTCGGGGACATGATACCAGATACGCAGTATTTT
TRBJ1-5 - TRBV7-6 - CASSAGTGWDAQPQHF TGTGCCAGCAGCGCCGGCACAGGGTGGGATGCTCAGCCCCAGCATTTT
TRBJ1-3 - TRBV4-2 - CASSQDLPGTMGNTIYF TGTGCCAGCAGCCAAGATCTTCCAGGAACCATGGGAAACACCATATATTTT
TRBJ2-5 - TRBV28 - CASSFSRSQETQYF TGTGCCAGCAGTTTTTCCAGATCACAAGAGACCCAGTACTTC
TRBJ1-3 - TRBV11-2 - CASSLIERPGNTIYF TGTGCCAGCAGCTTAATAGAGAGGCCTGGAAACACCATATATTTT
TRBJ1-5 - TRBV28 - CASSSVAGARNQPQHF TGTGCCAGCAGTTCCGTAGCGGGGGCACGCAATCAGCCCCAGCATTTT
TRBJ2-2 - TRBV7-2 once CASSTGQNTGELFF TGTGCCAGCAGCACGGGACAAAACACCGGGGAGCTGTTTTTT
TRBJ2-1 TRBD2 TRBV19 - CASSPTSGSGEQFF TGTGCCAGTAGTCCGACTAGCGGGAGTGGGGAGCAGTTCTTC
TRBJ2-7 - TRBV19 - CASSPRGTYEQYF TGTGCCAGTAGTCCCAGGGGAACTTACGAGCAGTACTTC
TRBJ2-2 - TRBV5-6 - CASSYRRVNTGELFF TGTGCCAGCAGCTACAGGAGGGTAAACACCGGGGAGCTGTTTTTT
TRBJ1-4 - TRBV5-6 - CASSLPGGSEKLFF TGTGCCAGCAGCTTGCCGGGAGGGAGCGAAAAACTGTTTTTT
TRBJ2-7 - TRBV19 once CASGTPSSYEQYF TGTGCCTCAGGGACTCCTAGCTCCTACGAGCAGTACTTC
TRBJ1-1 TRBD1 TRBV5-5 - CASSPRQGYTEAFF TGTGCCAGCAGCCCTCGACAGGGCTACACTGAAGCTTTCTTT
TRBJ2-6 TRBD1 TRBV7-3 - CASSLRWDRGFYSGANVLTF TGTGCCAGCAGCTTACGCTGGGACAGGGGATTCTACTCTGGGGCCAACGTCCTGACTTTC
TRBJ2-5 - TRBV5-4 - CASSLVAGKETQYF TGTGCCAGCAGCTTGGTGGCAGGAAAAGAGACCCAGTACTTC
TRBJ1-1 - TRBV6-6 - CASSYTGSTEAFF TGTGCCAGCAGTTACACAGGGAGCACTGAAGCTTTCTTT
TRBJ1-4 TRBD1 TRBV6-5 - CASSKGQGRDEKLFF TGTGCCAGCAGTAAAGGACAGGGGCGTGATGAAAAACTGTTTTTT
TRBJ1-2 - TRBV13 - CASSWTGGAYGYTF TGTGCCAGCAGCTGGACGGGGGGGGCCTATGGCTACACCTTC
TRBJ1-6 - TRBV6-4 few CASSESEGDNSPLHF TGTGCCAGCAGTGAAAGTGAGGGGGATAATTCACCCCTCCACTTT
TRBJ2-2 TRBD1 TRBV28 - CASSFRGRRTGELFF TGTGCCAGCAGTTTTAGGGGGCGCAGGACCGGGGAGCTGTTTTTT
TRBJ2-7 TRBD2 TRBV5-4 - CASSLDPSGEIITYEQYF TGTGCCAGCAGCTTGGACCCTAGCGGGGAAATTATTACCTACGAGCAGTACTTC
TRBJ2-7 - TRBV2 - CASSKRQGNLYEQYF TGTGCCAGCAGTAAACGGCAGGGGAACCTCTACGAGCAGTACTTC
TRBJ2-1 TRBD2 TRBV18 - CASSPTGGYNEQFF TGTGCCAGCTCACCTACGGGAGGCTACAATGAGCAGTTCTTC
TRBJ1-1 - TRBV7-6 - CASSMMGQGTEAFF TGTGCCAGCAGTATGATGGGTCAGGGCACTGAAGCTTTCTTT
TRBJ2-1 - TRBV7-9 - CASSSPSNNEQFF TGTGCCAGCAGCTCCCCCTCTAACAATGAGCAGTTCTTC
TRBJ2-7 - TRBV28 - CASSFEGTSEQYF TGTGCCAGCAGTTTTGAGGGGACTTCCGAGCAGTACTTC
TRBJ2-7 TRBD2 TRBV28 - CARYPGLAGGGVYEQYF TGTGCCCGGTACCCGGGACTAGCGGGTGGAGGGGTCTACGAGCAGTACTTC
TRBJ2-7 - TRBV7-9 - CASTSQVSYEQYF TGTGCCAGCACCTCTCAGGTCTCCTACGAGCAGTACTTC